This T cell receptor beta chain was recorded in a study of T cell responses to AZD1222 COVID-19 vaccine. Details on this clone: Its antigen is unknown.

General observations from the study: Among the donors, most were white British and more were female, and clonal diversity was possibly underestimated.

Clones were read by immunoSEQ multiplex PCR, and TCRdb kept only the in-frame ones, dropping some. The sample holds more than 80,000 clones; approximately 83% are singletons and the top ten take approximately 3.6%. The CDR3 loop spans 14 amino acids. The germline V and J ends were trimmed by 0 bases and 4 bases, with 7 bases remaining between them. Germline CDR1 and CDR2: SGHRS and YFSETQ. Second-dose timings of about 4 or about 12 weeks were pooled. This chain joins TRBV5-1 and TRBJ1-4; maybe TRBD1 (5 bases). The starting material was peripheral blood, obtained 28 days after the second AZD1222 dose. The receptor comes from an adult who received the AZD1222 COVID-19 vaccine. The DNA of the CDR3 is TGCGCCAGCAGCTTGGAGGGGTATAATGAAAAACTGTTTTTT. As protein: CASSLEGYNEKLFF. The variable domain in full, with the rest retrieved from reference TRBV5-1 and TRBJ1-4, is KAGVTQTPRYLIKTRGQQVTLSCSPISGHRSVSWYQQTPGQGLQFLFEYFSETQRNKGNFPGRFSGRQFSNSRSEMNVSTLELGDSALYLCASSLEGYNEKLFFGSGTQLSVL.